This T cell receptor beta chain was profiled in a study of shared clonotypes between healthy human individuals. In the study's own analysis: Filtering of immunoSEQ junctional sequences could not match full-length read filtering. The repertoire was sequenced with immunoSEQ multiplex PCR; TCRdb's copy has only in-frame clones and lacks some. The V and J calls and the clone size are those of that table, but D and trimming were determined from the DNA. This sample has around 610,000 clones, with around 96% found just once. CD8 cells regarded as naive lacked CD45RO, were positively chosen for CCR7, and omitted terminally differentiated effector memory CD45RA+ cells. Free of recent acute infections or vaccinations, the donors were healthy HIV-negative adults. Worth noting for this clone: The antigen is unknown.

Regarding the study as a whole: Approximately 5% was the fraction of naive CD4 clonotypes found shared across four donors.

CDR1 is ENHRY and CDR2 is SYGVKD in the germline V gene. CDR3 length equals 14 residues. The trim removed 11 bases at V and 2 bases at J, leaving 9 bases unmatched. Material: naive CD8+ T cells sorted from blood. The sequence was obtained from a woman younger than 45 in good health. The rearrangement links TRBV10-3 to TRBJ2-1; TRBD1 aligns across 7 bases. The CDR3 nucleotides are TGTGCCCTAGGGGGCACAGGGCCCTACAATGAGCAGTTCTTC. This codes for CALGGTGPYNEQFF.